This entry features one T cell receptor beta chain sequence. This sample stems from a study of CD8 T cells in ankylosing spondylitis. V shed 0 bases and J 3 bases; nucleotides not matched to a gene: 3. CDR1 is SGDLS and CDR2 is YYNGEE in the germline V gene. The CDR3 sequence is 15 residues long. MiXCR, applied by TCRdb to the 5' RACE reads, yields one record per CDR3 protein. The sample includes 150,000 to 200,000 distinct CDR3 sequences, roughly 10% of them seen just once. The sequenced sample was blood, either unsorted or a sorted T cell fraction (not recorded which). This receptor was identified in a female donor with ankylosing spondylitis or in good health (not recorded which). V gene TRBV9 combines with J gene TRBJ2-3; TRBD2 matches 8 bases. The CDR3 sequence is CASSVGASGTDTQYF. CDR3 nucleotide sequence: TGTGCCAGCAGCGTAGGGGCTAGCGGGACAGATACGCAGTATTTT.